Listed here are 5 T cell receptor beta chains from one sample, sequenced in a study of tumor-infiltrating lymphocytes in localized non-small cell lung cancer. Repertoires were generated with immunoSEQ multiplex PCR, while TCRdb's copy carries only in-frame clones and drops some. The profile covers around 13,000 clones, with about four fifths appearing a single time and around an eighth taken by the ten largest. The sample comprised lung tumor tissue. Receptors originate from a human donor with non-small cell lung cancer.

The rearrangement uses TRBV14 and TRBJ2-6; a possible D gene is TRBD1 (6 bases). V gave up 1 base and J gave up 2 bases, with 12 bases separating them. Germline V gene sequence: CDR1 SGHDN, CDR2 FVKESK. The CDR3 is 17 residues long. The CDR3 is CASSQGAGEPGANVLTF. The CDR3 DNA sequence: TGTGCCAGCAGCCAAGGAGCAGGGGAACCTGGGGCCAACGTCCTGACTTTC.

The chain joins TRBV10-3 to TRBJ2-7; possibly TRBD1 for D (5 bases). The V gene's germline CDR1 is ENHRY and CDR2 SYGVKD. Trimming cost V 7 bases and J 6 bases, with 13 bases left between them. The CDR3 is 12 residues long. The CDR3 region has the DNA TGTGCCATCACTCAGGAAACAGGCGAGCAGTACTTC. This codes for CAITQETGEQYF.

The rearrangement uses TRBV30 and TRBJ2-7; TRBD1 matches 9 bases. This CDR3 has 13 amino acids. J was trimmed by 4 bases and V by 7 bases; bases with no gene match: 8. Germline loops: CDR1 GTSNPN, CDR2 SVGIG (reference sequence). The CDR3 DNA reads as TGTGCCTTGAAACAGGGGGCTGGGTACGAGCAGTACTTC. Translating it yields CALKQGAGYEQYF.

The rearrangement links TRBV10-3 to TRBJ1-1, with D maybe TRBD1 (6 bases). The germline gives CDR1 ENHRY, CDR2 SYGVKD. The V and J ends lost 4 bases and 1 base respectively, with 10 bases between them. The CDR3 runs 14 residues. CDR3 sequence (DNA): TGTGCCATCAGTGGGACAGCGGGGAACACTGAAGCTTTCTTT. It yields the protein CAISGTAGNTEAFF.

The rearrangement joins TRBV7-8 to TRBJ1-2, with D unclear. The CDR3 has 15 amino acids. Germline CDR1 reads SGHVS; CDR2 reads FQNEAQ. The V end lost 5 bases, the J end lost 8 bases, and 21 bases lay between the germline ends. CDR3 residues: CASSPQWVGAVGYTF. The CDR3 DNA reads TGTGCCAGCAGCCCCCAGTGGGTTGGCGCAGTGGGCTACACCTTC. Combining the CDR3 with reference TRBV7-8 and TRBJ1-2 gives the whole variable domain GAGVSQSPRYKVAKRGQDVALRCDPISGHVSLFWYQQALGQGPEFLTYFQNEAQLDKSGLPSDRFFAERPEGSVSTLKIQRTQQEDSAVYLCASSPQWVGAVGYTFGSGTRLTVV.